The clone carrying this T cell receptor (beta chain) showed up just once. Its antigen is undetermined. This sample is drawn from a study of T cell responses to AZD1222 COVID-19 vaccine. Study-wide results and limits: Epitopes outside B.1.351 and B.1.1.7 mutated regions reportedly drew nearly half of spike TCRs. Clonal diversity was possibly underestimated, and the donors were mostly white British, with more females. Once two AZD1222 doses were given, Spike-specific TCR breadth and depth went up.

Assay used: immunoSEQ multiplex PCR; TCRdb lists only in-frame clones, some missing. Of over 100,000 clones listed, approximately 90% were seen once; the top ten hold 20% to 25%. After removal of 7 bases from V and 8 bases from J, the junction contained 18 bases not matched to a gene. This CDR3 is built from 17 residues. Germline CDR1 reads SNHLY; CDR2 reads FYNNEI. The sequenced sample was peripheral blood, obtained on day 0 of AZD1222 vaccination. The chain uses TRBV2 and TRBJ2-1; 9 positions agree with TRBD1. The source is an adult in good health. Written as DNA, the CDR3 is TGTGCCAGCAAAAAAATGGGGACAGGGAATATTATTGATGAGCAGTTCTTC. Translated: CASKKMGTGNIIDEQFF.